This T cell receptor (beta chain) is from a study of identical twins. This clonotype was found a few times. Its specificity is not known. Study-wide findings and caveats: Compared with unrelated sharing, twin-shared out-of-frame alpha sequences had more low-probability sequences. A lower insertion count was a feature of abundant cord blood beta clonotypes, with no such feature in memory repertoires.

CDR1 is MGHDK and CDR2 is SYGVNS in the germline V gene. V shed 4 bases and J shed 4 bases, with 22 bases lying between them. The length of the CDR3 is 17 residues. One entry per CDR3 protein results from TCRdb running MiXCR on the 5' RACE reads. The profile covers about 920,000 distinct CDR3 sequences, with roughly 12% appearing a single time and 1.5% to 2% taken by the ten largest. These records were also assigned to another study, of yellow fever vaccine responses in identical twins. That report notes: Reportedly, the response of twins' T cells to the vaccine seemed partly convergent, partly personalized.

The specimen sequenced was PBMCs. The source is a woman between 18 and 30 years old in good health. The J gene is TRBJ2-5, the V gene TRBV25-1, with D possibly being TRBD1 (5 bases). CDR3: CASSGSPPGRVGETQYF. The CDR3 nucleotides read TGTGCCAGCAGTGGATCCCCCCCCGGCAGGGTGGGAGAGACCCAGTACTTC.